These 12 T cell receptor beta chains were sequenced from one sample in a study of neoadjuvant anti-PD-1 for oral cavity cancer. Using immunoSEQ multiplex PCR, the repertoire was profiled, and TCRdb retains in-frame clones only, with some absent. This table has about 14,000 clones, roughly two thirds appearing once. Here the sequenced sample was PBMCs, taken before nivolumab (anti-PD-1) treatment. These receptors originate from a person aged 35-80 years with oral cavity squamous cell carcinoma.

This clone came up a few times. This rearrangement joins TRBV30 to TRBJ1-6; possibly TRBD1 for D (6 bases). CDR3 length: 12 residues. V dropped 3 bases and J dropped 11 bases, with 11 bases sitting between them. Germline V gene lookup returns CDR1 GTSNPN and CDR2 SVGIG (reference sequence). CDR3 nucleotides: TGTGCCTGGAGCCTGGGGGCTGCACCCCTCCACTTT. Translation gives CAWSLGAAPLHF.

The chain recombines TRBV19 with TRBJ1-4; 7 nucleotides match TRBD1. V lost 7 bases, J lost 8 bases, and 13 bases stayed unmatched. This CDR3 comprises 15 residues. Germline CDR1 is LNHDA and CDR2 is SQIVND (reference sequence). DNA of the CDR3: TGTGCCAGTACCCCAAGACAGGGAGGGGACGAAAAACTGTTTTTT. It codes for CASTPRQGGDEKLFF.

The CDR3 region is CASSHTGTTQEKLFF. The CDR3 DNA sequence: TGTGCCAGCAGCCACACCGGGACAACTCAAGAAAAACTGTTTTTT. The chain has TRBV4-2 and TRBJ1-4, with D tentatively TRBD1 (6 bases). This CDR3 is 15 amino acids long. Germline lookup yields CDR1 LGHNA and CDR2 YNFKEQ. Trimming shortened V by 3 bases and J by 8 bases, and 16 bases separated the two germline ends.

In this sample, this clone turned up a few times. The chain couples TRBV5-4 to TRBJ2-1; either TRBD1 or TRBD2 may supply D (5 bases each). This CDR3 contains 15 residues. Trimming pared 0 bases from V and 0 bases from J, leaving 7 bases between. Germline-derived CDR1 and CDR2 are SGHNT and YYREEE (reference sequence). The CDR3 coding sequence is TGTGCCAGCAGCTTGGCAGGGACCTCCTACAATGAGCAGTTCTTC. Its translation: CASSLAGTSYNEQFF. Using reference TRBV5-4 and TRBJ2-1 for the parts outside the CDR3, the full variable domain is ETGVTQSPTHLIKTRGQQVTLRCSSQSGHNTVSWYQQALGQGPQFIFQYYREEENGRGNFPPRFSGLQFPNYSSELNVNALELDDSALYLCASSLAGTSYNEQFFGPGTRLTVL.

The chain combines TRBV2 with TRBJ2-3; D is ambiguous. Trimming took off 7 bases at V and 0 bases at J, with 11 bases between the two ends. Germline V gene data show CDR1 as SNHLY and CDR2 as FYNNEI. This CDR3 spans 14 amino acids. The CDR3 region is CASKRLTSTDTQYF. The CDR3 DNA is TGTGCCAGCAAGCGACTCACTAGCACAGATACGCAGTATTTT.

The J gene is TRBJ1-4, the V gene TRBV5-1, with D possibly matching TRBD1 (5 bases). CDR3 length equals 19 residues. Germline V gives CDR1 SGHRS, CDR2 YFSETQ. With 4 bases removed from V and 0 bases from J, the gap between germline ends came to 22 bases. The CDR3 loop reads CASSGSGSWLDATNEKLFF. The CDR3 DNA is TGCGCCAGCAGCGGGTCAGGGTCTTGGCTCGACGCAACTAATGAAAAACTGTTTTTT.

CDR3 loop: CASTQGSLNTEAFF. The CDR3 DNA follows: TGTGCCAGCACCCAGGGTAGCTTGAACACTGAAGCTTTCTTT. V and J are TRBV7-3 and TRBJ1-1; maybe TRBD1 (5 bases). Germline CDR1 is SGHTA and CDR2 is FQGTGA. The CDR3 contains 14 residues. V was clipped by 7 bases and J by 0 bases, with 12 bases between them. Filled out from reference TRBV7-3 and TRBJ1-1, the complete variable domain reads GAGVSQTPSNKVTEKGKYVELRCDPISGHTALYWYRQSLGQGPEFLIYFQGTGAADDSGLPNDRFFAVRPEGSVSTLKIQRTERGDSAVYLCASTQGSLNTEAFFGQGTRLTVV.

CDR3 sequence (DNA): TGTGCCAGCTCACCGAGGGAACAGGGGATTGACTATGGCTACACCTTC. Translating gives CASSPREQGIDYGYTF. The chain employs TRBV18 and TRBJ1-2; 7 bases map to TRBD1. This CDR3 has 16 amino acids. Germline CDR1 is KGHSH and CDR2 is LQKENI. V shed 3 bases, J shed 3 bases, and the junction held 10 bases outside the gene matches.

In this sample, this clone turned up a few times. Here the CDR3 reads CASTFTWRDREDTQYF. CDR3 sequence (DNA): TGTGCCAGCACGTTCACCTGGCGGGACAGGGAAGATACGCAGTATTTT. V usage is TRBV28 and J usage is TRBJ2-3, with 9 bases matching TRBD1. This CDR3 has 16 residues. V lost 7 bases to trimming and J lost 5 bases; unmatched junction nucleotides: 13. Germline V lookup: CDR1 MDHEN, CDR2 SYDVKM. The whole variable domain, remainder taken from reference TRBV28 and TRBJ2-3, is DVKVTQSSRYLVKRTGEKVFLECVQDMDHENMFWYRQDPGLGLRLIYFSYDVKMKEKGDIPEGYSVSREKKERFSLILESASTNQTSMYLCASTFTWRDREDTQYFGPGTRLTVL.

In nucleotides, the CDR3 is TGTGCCAGCAGCTTGGACAGGGTAATGAACACTGAAGCTTTCTTT. Protein sequence: CASSLDRVMNTEAFF. V is TRBV13 and J is TRBJ1-1; TRBD1 matches 8 bases. The CDR3 runs to 15 residues. CDR1 is PRHDT and CDR2 is FYEKMQ in the germline V gene (reference sequence). The V segment lost 3 bases and the J segment 0 bases; nucleotides outside the gene matches: 3.

CDR3 in amino acids: CASGSGTFTGELFF. CDR3 bases: TGTGCCAGCGGTTCCGGGACCTTCACCGGGGAGCTGTTTTTT. V and J are TRBV27 and TRBJ2-2; D possibly matches TRBD1 or TRBD2 (5 bases each). Trimming shortened V by 8 bases and J by 4 bases, and 14 bases separated the two germline ends. The CDR3 is made up of 14 amino acids. Germline assignment: CDR1 MNHEY and CDR2 SMNVEV (reference sequence).

The rearrangement uses TRBV6-1 and TRBJ2-3, with 8 bases that match TRBD2. The germline CDR1 and CDR2 sequences are MNHNS and SASEGT. The CDR3 loop spans 15 amino acids. Trimming removed 9 bases from V and 3 bases from J; junction bases left unmatched: 11. The CDR3 protein is CASLAGASGTDTQYF. For the CDR3, the DNA is TGTGCCAGTCTCGCTGGGGCTAGCGGGACAGATACGCAGTATTTT.